A selection of T cell receptor beta chains follows, all from one sample in a study of T cell clonotyping in hematopoietic cell transplantation. The method was immunoSEQ multiplex PCR; TCRdb's version includes in-frame clones alone and lacks a portion of them. The repertoire holds 8,500 to 9,000 clones, 93% seen once, with around 6% in the top ten. The sample consisted of PBMCs, taken 100 days after allogeneic stem cell transplant. Source of these receptors: a male patient aged 50 or older who had an allogeneic stem cell transplant from a related donor, so T cells may come from the graft donor. Some clones in this sample may be carry-over from other donors' samples. Each CDR3 is given with its conserved first and last residue. Fields, in order: J gene, V gene, D gene, clone size, CDR3 DNA, CDR3 protein. A D gene is named only where the DNA matches it firmly. Clone size, where shown, is once, few, many, or a class for clones that have expanded.

TRBJ1-5 | TRBV10-2 | . | . | TGCGCCAGCAGTCAAGATCATAGCAATCAGCCCCAGCATTTT | CASSQDHSNQPQHF
TRBJ2-7 | TRBV27 | . | . | TGTGCCAGCAGCCAGGACGGGGTTAATCCCTTCTACGAGCAGTACTTC | CASSQDGVNPFYEQYF
TRBJ2-3 | TRBV2 | . | . | TGTGCCAGCACTACAAGGGGCGGGACCACAGATACGCAGTATTTT | CASTTRGGTTDTQYF
TRBJ2-5 | TRBV5-6 | . | . | TGTGCCAGCAGCTTGGGTCGGGGGCTGGTGACCCAGTACTTC | CASSLGRGLVTQYF
TRBJ2-7 | TRBV5-4 | . | . | TGTGCCAGCAGCTCGGAATTCAGGGCTTACGAGCAGTACTTC | CASSSEFRAYEQYF
TRBJ2-7 | TRBV6-6 | . | . | TGTGCCAGCAGTCTCGGCCGTAAATCCTACGAGCAGTACTTC | CASSLGRKSYEQYF
TRBJ1-4 | TRBV5-6 | . | . | TGTGCCAGCAGCTTGGTGGCAGGTTCTAATGAAAAACTGTTTTTT | CASSLVAGSNEKLFF
TRBJ2-1 | TRBV2 | . | . | TGTGCCAGCAGTGAATTGAGCCTACAGTTCTTC | CASSELSLQFF
TRBJ1-1 | TRBV27 | TRBD1 | . | TGTGCCAGCAGCCCCGGGACAGCGAACACTGAAGCTTTCTTT | CASSPGTANTEAFF
TRBJ1-1 | TRBV25-1 | . | . | TGTGCCAGCAGTGGATTAACAGGGAACACTGAAGCTTTCTTT | CASSGLTGNTEAFF
TRBJ2-7 | TRBV4-2 | . | . | TGTGCCAGCAGCCAAGAATGGCTAGCAGTGAATCACGAGCAGTACTTC | CASSQEWLAVNHEQYF
TRBJ2-7 | TRBV7-8 | TRBD2 | once | TGTGCCAGCAGCTTAGTTAGGACTAGCGACGAGCAGTACTTC | CASSLVRTSDEQYF
TRBJ2-1 | TRBV7-3 | TRBD2 | . | TGTGCCAGCAGCTTAATAGGTAGCGGGGGGCACAATGAGCAGTTCTTC | CASSLIGSGGHNEQFF
TRBJ2-6 | TRBV5-1 | TRBD1 | . | TGCGCCAGCAGCTATCGGGGACAGGGGCTTTTCACTGGGGCCAACGTCCTGACTTTC | CASSYRGQGLFTGANVLTF